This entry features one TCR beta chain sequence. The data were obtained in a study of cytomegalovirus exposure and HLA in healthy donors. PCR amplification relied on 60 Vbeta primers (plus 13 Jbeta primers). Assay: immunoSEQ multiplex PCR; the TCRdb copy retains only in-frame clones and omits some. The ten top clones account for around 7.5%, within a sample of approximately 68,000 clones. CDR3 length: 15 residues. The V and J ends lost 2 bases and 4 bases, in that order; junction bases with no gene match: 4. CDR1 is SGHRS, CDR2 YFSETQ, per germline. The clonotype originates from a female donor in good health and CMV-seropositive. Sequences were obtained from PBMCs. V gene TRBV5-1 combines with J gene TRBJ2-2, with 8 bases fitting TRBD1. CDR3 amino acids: CASSFKTGVTGELFF. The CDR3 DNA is TGCGCCAGCAGCTTTAAGACAGGGGTCACCGGGGAGCTGTTTTTT.